Listed here are 22 T cell receptor beta chains from one sample, sequenced in a study of cytomegalovirus exposure and HLA in healthy donors. Use of 60 Vbeta and 13 Jbeta primers characterized the PCR. Measured with immunoSEQ multiplex PCR; TCRdb has only the in-frame clones, and not every one. This table holds roughly 180,000 clones, roughly 80% found once. Material for sequencing was PBMCs. These receptors were taken from a male donor in good health and CMV-seronegative.

This chain joins TRBV6-5 and TRBJ2-7, with 9 bases identical to TRBD1. The CDR3 contains 14 residues. CDR1 MNHEY and CDR2 SVGAGI come from the germline V gene. Trimming took 2 bases from V and 7 from J; bases not matched to a gene: 6. CDR3 bases: TGTGCCAGCAGTTACGGGACAGGGAATGGGGAGCAGTACTTC. It yields the protein CASSYGTGNGEQYF.

The chain combines TRBV15 with TRBJ1-5, with TRBD1 as a possible D gene (5 bases). Trimming left V 0 bases short and J 4 bases short, with 16 bases between. The CDR3 is made up of 17 amino acids. CDR1 LNHNV and CDR2 YYDKDF come from the germline V gene (reference sequence). CDR3 nucleotide sequence: TGTGCCACCAGCAGAGATGGACAAGGCGGATGGAATCAGCCCCAGCATTTT. This sequence encodes CATSRDGQGGWNQPQHF.

The chain joins TRBV10-3 to TRBJ2-1; 7 bases map to TRBD2. This CDR3 spans 16 amino acids. Germline-derived CDR1 and CDR2 are ENHRY and SYGVKD. With 10 bases clipped from V and 0 bases from J, the junction kept 12 bases outside the gene matches. CDR3 loop: CASKTSETTSYNEQFF. DNA for the CDR3: TGTGCCAGTAAAACTAGCGAAACCACCTCCTACAATGAGCAGTTCTTC.

Of note for this clone: Mismatch with germline at one junction end may stem from a read error. The DNA of the CDR3 is TGTTCCAGCAGCCGGGGGGGTACGGGACAGCCCCAGCATTTT. Its translation is CSSSRGGTGQPQHF. The rearrangement links TRBV7-9 to TRBJ1-5; D is perhaps TRBD1 (5 bases). The CDR3 runs 14 residues. The germline gives CDR1 SEHNR, CDR2 FQNEAQ (reference sequence).

This clone was seen a handful of times. Other DNA sequences in the same sample also yield this CDR3. The rearrangement uses TRBV5-4 and TRBJ2-5; 7 nucleotides line up with TRBD1. V trimming: 0 bases; J trimming: 4 bases; junction bases outside the gene matches: 0. The germline V gene encodes CDR1 SGHNT and CDR2 YYREEE (reference sequence). There are 13 residues in the CDR3. The CDR3 bases are TGTGCCAGCAGCTTGGACAGGGGAGAGACCCAGTACTTC. This encodes CASSLDRGETQYF.

The chain combines TRBV6-5 with TRBJ2-2; 9 bases are a match to TRBD1. V dropped 5 bases and J dropped 6; count of bases not matched to a gene: 4. Germline CDR1 MNHEY, CDR2 SVGAGI. The CDR3 totals 14 residues. The DNA for the CDR3 is TGTGCCAGCAGTAAAACAGGGGGCTCCGGGGAGCTGTTTTTT. It codes for CASSKTGGSGELFF.

The chain carries TRBV27 and TRBJ2-5, with no clear D. TRBJ2-7 explains the end of the DNA better; the J call may be wrong. Germline loops: CDR1 MNHEY, CDR2 SMNVEV (reference sequence). CDR3 size: 14 residues. The CDR3 bases are TGTGCCAGCAGTTTATCGTTCCGCTCCTACGAGCAGTACTTC. This gives the protein CASSLSFRSYEQYF.

V and J are TRBV6-6 and TRBJ2-3; 10 bases are shared with TRBD1. V was clipped by 6 bases and J by 6 bases; unmatched bases: 9. The CDR3 sequence is 15 residues long. Germline CDR1 and CDR2: MNHNY and SVGAGI (reference sequence). The CDR3 region is CASRTRDRGRDTQYF. CDR3 nucleotide sequence: TGTGCCAGCAGAACTCGGGACAGGGGCAGGGATACGCAGTATTTT.

J is TRBJ2-1 and V is TRBV9; 9 nucleotides line up with TRBD2. This CDR3 contains 16 residues. Unmatched junction bases numbered 8, after V lost 0 bases and J lost 7 bases. Germline assignment: CDR1 SGDLS and CDR2 YYNGEE. CDR3: CASSVDPGTSLNEQFF. CDR3 coding DNA: TGTGCCAGCAGCGTAGATCCCGGGACTAGCTTGAATGAGCAGTTCTTC.

The chain carries TRBV10-1 and TRBJ1-1; D unclear. The CDR3 has 16 amino acids. The germline V and J ends were trimmed by 6 bases and 6 bases, with 23 bases remaining between them. CDR1 WNHNN and CDR2 SYGVQD come from the germline V gene (reference sequence). The CDR3 protein is CASRPPGGPGRAEAFF. The CDR3 bases are TGCGCCAGCAGGCCCCCCGGCGGACCCGGGAGAGCTGAAGCTTTCTTT.

This clone was counted between two and nine times. The CDR3 DNA reads TGTGCCAGCTCCGATGGGCAGGGCAAGGGCGAGCAGTACTTC. This encodes CASSDGQGKGEQYF. V usage is TRBV18 and J usage is TRBJ2-7, with TRBD1 as a possible D gene (5 bases). Germline lookup yields CDR1 KGHSH and CDR2 LQKENI. Trimming left V 6 bases short and J 6 bases short, with 18 bases between. The CDR3 runs 14 residues.

The chain employs TRBV7-8 and TRBJ2-1, with 7 nucleotides matching TRBD1. Trimming cost V 7 bases and J 5 bases; bases outside gene matches: 5. Germline V gene data show CDR1 as SGHVS and CDR2 as FQNEAQ. CDR3 length equals 13 residues. CDR3 residues: CASTLGGNNEQFF. CDR3 nucleotide sequence: TGTGCCAGCACCCTAGGGGGCAACAATGAGCAGTTCTTC.

The rearrangement uses TRBV7-9 and TRBJ2-2; 8 positions match TRBD1. From germline, CDR1 is SEHNR and CDR2 FQNEAQ (reference sequence). V shed 1 base, J shed 4 bases, and the junction held 2 bases outside the gene matches. The CDR3 loop spans 15 amino acids. The CDR3 DNA follows: TGTGCCAGCAGCTTAGAGGACAGGGCCACCGGGGAGCTGTTTTTT. The encoded protein is CASSLEDRATGELFF.

The chain employs TRBV27 and TRBJ2-1; TRBD2 aligns across 11 bases. After removal of 10 bases from V and 2 bases from J, the junction contained 10 bases not matched to a gene. This CDR3 region has 16 residues. Per the germline V gene, CDR1 is MNHEY and CDR2 is SMNVEV (reference sequence). The CDR3 region has the DNA TGTGCCACATCCAAGGGGGGACTAGCGGCCTACAATGAGCAGTTCTTC. This encodes CATSKGGLAAYNEQFF.

The chain joins TRBV5-4 to TRBJ2-7; 9 positions match TRBD1. V was pared by 4 bases and J by 0 bases, with 5 bases of the junction left unmatched. Germline CDR1 reads SGHNT; CDR2 reads YYREEE (reference sequence). There are 15 residues in the CDR3. CDR3 loop: CASSQGQGSSYEQYF. CDR3 nucleotide sequence: TGTGCCAGCAGCCAAGGACAGGGGAGCTCCTACGAGCAGTACTTC.

Comments on this clone: One junction end does not reproduce the germline sequence, and a read error may be involved. This sequence joins TRBV6-5 and TRBJ1-2, with 8 bases aligning to TRBD1. The germline V gene encodes CDR1 MNHEY and CDR2 SVGAGI. The CDR3 spans 16 residues. Here the CDR3 reads CASSYGPGGVSGGYPF. The DNA for the CDR3 is TGTGCCAGCAGTTACGGGCCAGGGGGCGTATCTGGAGGCTACCCCTTC.

The CDR3 loop is CSVVGGGGETQYF. The CDR3 DNA is TGCAGCGTTGTTGGCGGGGGGGGAGAGACCCAGTACTTC. J is TRBJ2-5 and V is TRBV29-1, with 9 bases fitting TRBD2. There are 13 residues in the CDR3. Per germline, CDR1 SQVTM and CDR2 ANQGSEA. The V segment lost 4 bases and the J segment 4 bases; nucleotides outside the gene matches: 4.

The chain is built from TRBV19 and TRBJ1-2; 9 bases align to TRBD1. Per germline, CDR1 LNHDA and CDR2 SQIVND (reference sequence). CDR3 size: 14 residues. J lost 8 bases, V lost 8 bases, and 12 bases had no gene match. CDR3 amino acids: CASRWTGEVRGYTF. CDR3 DNA: TGTGCCAGTCGATGGACAGGGGAGGTCAGGGGCTACACCTTC.

This clone appeared a few times. The chain recombines TRBV18 with TRBJ2-7; 9 nucleotides match TRBD1. CDR3 length equals 15 residues. Germline trimming cut 1 base from V and 5 bases from J; bases unmatched to any gene: 6. Germline loops: CDR1 KGHSH, CDR2 LQKENI. The CDR3 loop is CASSPRQGQGDEQYF. CDR3 bases: TGTGCCAGCTCACCACGTCAGGGACAGGGTGACGAGCAGTACTTC.

CDR3 nucleotide sequence: TGCGCCAGCAGCGACTGGGAGGCCGAGTACTACGCAGATACGCAGTATTTT. It is translated as CASSDWEAEYYADTQYF. This rearrangement joins TRBV5-1 to TRBJ2-3; D might be TRBD2 (6 bases). V dropped 4 bases and J dropped 4 bases, with 22 bases sitting between them. Germline V gives CDR1 SGHRS, CDR2 YFSETQ. The CDR3 loop spans 17 amino acids.

The chain couples TRBV7-9 to TRBJ1-2; the D gene is possibly TRBD1 (6 bases). V was pared by 4 bases and J by 1 base, with 13 bases between. CDR1 SEHNR and CDR2 FQNEAQ come from the germline V gene (reference sequence). The CDR3 sequence is 15 residues long. The CDR3 region is CASSSIRQVNYGYTF. The DNA for the CDR3 is TGTGCCAGCAGCTCAATTCGACAGGTTAACTATGGCTACACCTTC. The complete variable domain, with remaining parts taken from reference TRBV7-9 and TRBJ1-2, reads DTGVSQNPRHKITKRGQNVTFRCDPISEHNRLYWYRQTLGQGPEFLTYFQNEAQLEKSRLLSDRFSAERPKGSFSTLEIQRTEQGDSAMYLCASSSIRQVNYGYTFGSGTRLTVV.

The chain is built from TRBV27 and TRBJ2-1, with unresolved D. Trimming removed 6 bases from V and 5 bases from J, with 5 bases in between. This CDR3 is built from 11 residues. Germline-derived CDR1 and CDR2 are MNHEY and SMNVEV (reference sequence). CDR3 protein: CASRSNNEQFF. DNA for the CDR3: TGTGCCAGCAGGTCCAACAATGAGCAGTTCTTC.